What follows describes a single TCR beta chain. Its antigen is as yet unknown. The sample belongs to a study of OX40 agonist ivuxolimab in advanced cancers. There are 15 residues in the CDR3. V was clipped by 5 bases and J by 4 bases; unmatched bases: 7. The germline V gene encodes CDR1 MNHNS and CDR2 SASEGT. Data came from immunoSEQ multiplex PCR; TCRdb stores just in-frame clones and leaves some out. The data contain tens of thousands of clones, 80% to 90% of them seen just once; the ten biggest clones take up roughly 0.56%. Findings of the study overall: The study found among the lowest clonal expansion in partial responders at 0.1-3.0 mg/kg.

Peripheral blood came from all dose cohorts at three timepoints. This receptor was identified in an adult with an advanced solid tumor such as melanoma, head and neck, liver or kidney cancer. The chain uses TRBV6-1 and TRBJ1-1, with 10 nucleotides matching TRBD1. The sequencing used CD4+ or CD8+ T cells sorted from blood, collected in a trial of the OX40 agonist ivuxolimab. The CDR3 bases are TGTGCCAGCAGTCGACAGGGGGCGATTCCCACTGAAGCTTTCTTT. Its protein product is CASSRQGAIPTEAFF.